This T cell receptor beta chain was captured by sequencing in a study of identical twins. The CDR3 extends over 13 amino acids. The germline V gene encodes CDR1 LGHDT and CDR2 YNNKEL (reference sequence). V gave up 6 bases and J gave up 3 bases, with 8 bases separating them. TCRdb re-derived calls from the 5' RACE reads in MiXCR, one entry per CDR3 protein. The data contain hundreds of thousands of distinct CDR3 sequences, 21% of them singletons. This clonotype was observed a few times. The same data also went into a second study, on T cells expressing NK-cell markers.

Sequencing was performed on PBMCs. The receptor's source is a woman younger than 35 in good health. The rearrangement uses TRBV3-1 and TRBJ2-2; unclear D gene. CDR3 sequence (DNA): TGTGCCAGCAGTGGAAGGGACACCGGGGAGCTGTTTTTT. Its translation is CASSGRDTGELFF.